These T cell receptor beta chains were read from a single sample in a study of OX40 agonist ivuxolimab in advanced cancers. TCRdb keeps only in-frame clones here, not all; method: immunoSEQ multiplex PCR. The sample yields around 57,000 clones, less than 85% seen once. The sequencing here drew on CD4+ or CD8+ T cells sorted from blood, taken in a trial of the OX40 agonist ivuxolimab. These receptors were collected from an adult with an advanced solid tumor such as melanoma, head and neck, liver or kidney cancer. Both conserved end residues are part of each CDR3. The D gene is left open where the match is weak. Not every row has a clone size; where given, it reads once, few, many or a size class.

J: TRBJ2-7; D: TRBD1; size: NA; V: TRBV28; DNA: TGTGCCAGCAGTACGCGGACAGGCACCTTCTACGAGCAGTACTTC; CDR3: CASSTRTGTFYEQYF
J: TRBJ1-4; D: NA; size: once; V: TRBV7-2; DNA: TGTGCCAGCAGCCCACAGCTGACCCTTAGAGAAAAACTGTTTTTT; CDR3: CASSPQLTLREKLFF
J: TRBJ2-3; D: TRBD1; size: NA; V: TRBV18; DNA: TGTGCCAGCTCACCACGGGTTGGGGACAGGGATACGCAGTATTTT; CDR3: CASSPRVGDRDTQYF
J: TRBJ1-2; D: NA; size: NA; V: TRBV28; DNA: TGTGCCAGCACCCCCTGGGCGGGGGTGAATGGCTACACCTTC; CDR3: CASTPWAGVNGYTF
J: TRBJ1-4; D: NA; size: once; V: TRBV14; DNA: TGTGCCAGCAGCCGAGGCTATAATGAAAAACTGTTTTTT; CDR3: CASSRGYNEKLFF
J: TRBJ1-2; D: NA; size: NA; V: TRBV7-2; DNA: TGTGCCAGCAGCCCCCGGATGGGGCAGGGTGATGGCTACACCTTC; CDR3: CASSPRMGQGDGYTF
J: TRBJ1-1; D: NA; size: few; V: TRBV18; DNA: TGTGCCAGCTCACGCGCACAGGGATTAGGAACTGAAGCTTTCTTT; CDR3: CASSRAQGLGTEAFF
J: TRBJ2-5; D: NA; size: NA; V: TRBV6-1; DNA: TGTGCCAGCAGACCGGGTAGGGAGACCCAGTACTTC; CDR3: CASRPGRETQYF
J: TRBJ2-7; D: NA; size: NA; V: TRBV11-2; DNA: TGTGCCAGCAGCTTAGTGAGGGAGGACTACGAGCAGTACTTC; CDR3: CASSLVREDYEQYF
J: TRBJ2-7; D: TRBD1; size: once; V: TRBV19; DNA: TGTGCCAGTAGTTCTGTCACAGGGGGAAGCTACGAGCAGTACTTC; CDR3: CASSSVTGGSYEQYF
J: TRBJ2-5; D: NA; size: once; V: TRBV13; DNA: TGTGCCAGCAGCTTAGTTTCGGGCAGGAGACAAGAGACCCAGTACTTC; CDR3: CASSLVSGRRQETQYF
J: TRBJ2-3; D: NA; size: NA; V: TRBV5-1; DNA: TGCGCCAGCAGCCTTTCAGATACGCAGTATTTT; CDR3: CASSLSDTQYF
J: TRBJ2-7; D: TRBD1; size: few; V: TRBV7-9; DNA: TGTGCCAGCAGCTTAGTCCAGGGGGCGATCTACGAGCAGTACTTC; CDR3: CASSLVQGAIYEQYF
J: TRBJ2-1; D: TRBD1; size: NA; V: TRBV5-6; DNA: TGTGCCAGCAGCTTGACGGGACAGGGGGTATTAGTTATTAAGTTCTTC; CDR3: CASSLTGQGVLVIKFF
J: TRBJ2-1; D: NA; size: NA; V: TRBV5-1; DNA: TGCGCCAGCAGCTTGGCCCCCAGCGTGGACAATGAGCAGTTCTTC; CDR3: CASSLAPSVDNEQFF
J: TRBJ1-5; D: TRBD1; size: NA; V: TRBV19; DNA: TGTGCCAGTAGTATGACGGACAGGGATCAGCCCCAGCATTTT; CDR3: CASSMTDRDQPQHF
J: TRBJ2-3; D: NA; size: NA; V: TRBV11-2; DNA: TGTGCCAGCAGCCCCGTCCTATCGGCAGATACGCAGTATTTT; CDR3: CASSPVLSADTQYF
J: TRBJ1-2; D: NA; size: NA; V: TRBV2; DNA: TGTGCCAGCAGGCTCCTGGAGGATGGTGAGCAAGGCTACACCTTC; CDR3: CASRLLEDGEQGYTF
J: TRBJ2-1; D: NA; size: NA; V: TRBV4-2; DNA: TGTGCCAGCAGCCAAGTTGGTGGGCAGGGCAGCAATGAGCAGTTCTTC; CDR3: CASSQVGGQGSNEQFF
J: TRBJ2-1; D: NA; size: NA; V: TRBV7-2; DNA: TGTGCCAGCAGTTCTTGGGGGAGTGGGGGCAATGAGCAGTTCTTC; CDR3: CASSSWGSGGNEQFF
J: TRBJ2-3; D: TRBD2; size: few; V: TRBV11-2; DNA: TGTGCCAGCAGCTGGACTAGCGGGGGAGTAGCGATGCCAGATACGCAGTATTTT; CDR3: CASSWTSGGVAMPDTQYF